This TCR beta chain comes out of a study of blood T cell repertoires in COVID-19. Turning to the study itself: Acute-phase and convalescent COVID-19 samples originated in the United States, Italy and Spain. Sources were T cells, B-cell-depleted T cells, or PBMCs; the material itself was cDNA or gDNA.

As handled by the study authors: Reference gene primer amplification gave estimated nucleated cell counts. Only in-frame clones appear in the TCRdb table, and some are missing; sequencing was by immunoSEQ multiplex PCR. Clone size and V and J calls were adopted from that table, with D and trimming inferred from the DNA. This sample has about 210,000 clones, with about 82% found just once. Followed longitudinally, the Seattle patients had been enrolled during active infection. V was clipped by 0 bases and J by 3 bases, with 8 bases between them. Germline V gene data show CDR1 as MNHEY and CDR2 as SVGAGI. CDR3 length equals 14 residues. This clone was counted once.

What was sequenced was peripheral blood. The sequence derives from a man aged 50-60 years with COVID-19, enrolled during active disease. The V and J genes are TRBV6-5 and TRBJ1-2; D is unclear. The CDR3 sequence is CASSYSQAYYGYTF. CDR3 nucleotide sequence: TGTGCCAGCAGTTACTCGCAGGCCTACTATGGCTACACCTTC.